The next 30 T cell receptor beta chains were all read from a single sample in a study of T cell responses to AZD1222 COVID-19 vaccine (dated by TCRdb to the early 2020s). Library method: the immunoSEQ multiplex PCR assay. The source is immuneACCESS, and TCRdb retained only in-frame sequences with V and J called. Part of the clones is not carried over; for the studies checked, unresolved V genes explain less than half of this, and the remainder is unexplained. The sample table records more than 25,000 clones; approximately 91% of these occur just once. Clones ranked in the top ten supply 1.3% of the sample. The label giving this sample's time point can be read as: baseline before first vaccination. Source: peripheral blood, taken on day 0 of AZD1222 vaccination. Receptors originate from an adult in good health.

V is TRBV21-1 and J is TRBJ1-1; the table's D call, TRBD1, has no DNA check behind it. TRBV21-1 constitutes a pseudogene. The CDR3 consists of 12 residues. The CDR3 sequence: CASEGGGCEAFF. CDR3 nucleotides: TGTGCCAGTGAAGGTGGGGGCTGTGAAGCTTTCTTT.

This clone is a singleton in its sample. V is TRBV11-2 and J is TRBJ2-7; D remains ambiguous. V was trimmed by 0 bases and J by 3 bases, leaving 12 bases between them. The CDR3 is made up of 15 amino acids. Germline V CDR1 and CDR2: SGHAT, FQNNGV. The CDR3 here is CASSLDPSGIYEQYF. The CDR3 DNA sequence: TGTGCCAGCAGCTTAGATCCCAGTGGGATCTACGAGCAGTACTTC. The full variable domain, rest sourced from reference TRBV11-2 and TRBJ2-7, is EAGVAQSPRYKIIEKRQSVAFWCNPISGHATLYWYQQILGQGPKLLIQFQNNGVVDDSQLPKDRFSAERLKGVDSTLKIQPAKLEDSAVYLCASSLDPSGIYEQYFGPGTRLTVT.

The rearrangement uses TRBV9 and TRBJ1-1; perhaps TRBD1 as D (6 bases). This CDR3 has 15 residues. V was shortened by 3 bases and J by 2 bases, with 14 bases between the two germline ends. Germline CDR1 SGDLS, CDR2 YYNGEE. CDR3 in amino acids: CASSETGHGNTEAFF. The CDR3, as DNA: TGTGCCAGCAGCGAGACGGGACACGGTAACACTGAAGCTTTCTTT.

This chain uses TRBV19 with TRBJ2-7; unclear D gene. CDR3 length: 14 residues. V lost 5 bases and J 0 bases, leaving 11 bases between the germline ends. Per germline, CDR1 LNHDA and CDR2 SQIVND (reference sequence). CDR3 nucleotide sequence: TGTGCCAGTAGTGCAGAACGGTACTCCTACGAGCAGTACTTC. Its protein product is CASSAERYSYEQYF.

V usage is TRBV28 and J usage is TRBJ2-3; 14 nucleotides match TRBD2. J was trimmed by 6 bases and V by 6 bases; bases with no gene match: 14. The CDR3 has 18 residues. Germline loops: CDR1 MDHEN, CDR2 SYDVKM. The CDR3: CASSSEGTSGRLGDTQYF. The CDR3 DNA follows: TGTGCCAGCAGCTCTGAAGGGACTAGCGGGAGATTAGGCGATACGCAGTATTTT.

This clone was detected only once. The rearrangement joins TRBV9 to TRBJ1-5; no definite D call. The CDR3 spans 16 residues. CDR1 SGDLS and CDR2 YYNGEE come from the germline V gene. V lost 4 bases and J 0 bases, leaving 14 bases between the germline ends. The CDR3 reads CASSPPSEDSNQPQHF. DNA of the CDR3: TGTGCCAGCAGCCCCCCCTCAGAAGATAGCAATCAGCCCCAGCATTTT. The whole variable domain, filled in from reference TRBV9 and TRBJ1-5, reads DSGVTQTPKHLITATGQRVTLRCSPRSGDLSVYWYQQSLDQGLQFLIQYYNGEERAKGNILERFSAQQFPDLHSELNLSSLELGDSALYFCASSPPSEDSNQPQHFGDGTRLSIL.

This chain links TRBV13 with TRBJ1-3; 8 positions match TRBD1. CDR3 size: 16 residues. Germline trimming cut 4 bases from V and 0 bases from J; bases unmatched to any gene: 5. Germline V gives CDR1 PRHDT, CDR2 FYEKMQ (reference sequence). CDR3: CASSYGQGGSGNTIYF. CDR3 DNA: TGTGCCAGCAGCTATGGACAGGGCGGCTCTGGAAACACCATATATTTT.

The rearrangement joins TRBV27 to TRBJ2-6; a possible D gene is TRBD2 (5 bases). Per germline, CDR1 MNHEY and CDR2 SMNVEV (reference sequence). This CDR3 is 13 amino acids long. The V gene lost 8 bases and the J gene lost 0 bases, with 5 bases spanning the gap. CDR3 nucleotide sequence: TGTGCCAGCCGGGACTCTGGGGCCAACGTCCTGACTTTC. Its translation is CASRDSGANVLTF.

This clone appeared once. This chain joins TRBV11-2 and TRBJ2-3; D may be TRBD1 (6 bases). Germline V gives CDR1 SGHAT, CDR2 FQNNGV. The CDR3 covers 14 residues. Trimming pared 3 bases from V and 2 bases from J, leaving 9 bases between. The CDR3 protein is CASSFPGATDTQYF. As DNA, the CDR3 is TGTGCCAGCAGCTTTCCAGGGGCCACAGATACGCAGTATTTT.

The V gene is TRBV5-1, the J gene TRBJ2-7, with 9 positions matching TRBD2. From germline, CDR1 is SGHRS and CDR2 YFSETQ. V was pared by 2 bases and J by 2 bases, with 11 bases of the junction left unmatched. This CDR3 region has 17 residues. The CDR3 region has the DNA TGCGCCAGCAGCTTTGGTCCCTTAGCGGGAGCAACCTACGAGCAGTACTTC. This gives the protein CASSFGPLAGATYEQYF.

The chain uses TRBV5-6 and TRBJ1-5, with TRBD1 as a possible D gene (5 bases). CDR3 length equals 13 residues. The V gene's germline CDR1 is SGHDT and CDR2 YYEEEE. V was cut by 7 bases and J by 2 bases, with 10 bases left in between. CDR3 sequence reads: CASSGGGNQPQHF. In DNA, the CDR3 is TGTGCCAGCTCCGGGGGGGGCAATCAGCCCCAGCATTTT.

This rearrangement joins TRBV19 to TRBJ2-7, with TRBD1 matching 7 bases. Germline CDR1 reads LNHDA; CDR2 reads SQIVND (reference sequence). V lost 2 bases to trimming and J lost 3 bases; unmatched junction nucleotides: 7. The CDR3 is made up of 15 amino acids. Written as DNA, the CDR3 is TGTGCCAGTAGTATAATGTTAGGGGGCGGCTACGAGCAGTACTTC. The encoded protein is CASSIMLGGGYEQYF.

The chain carries TRBV5-4 and TRBJ2-1; the D call may be TRBD1 or TRBD2 (5 bases each). The ends were cut back, 1 base at V and 8 bases at J, with 16 bases in the middle. This CDR3 is built from 15 residues. Germline CDR1 is SGHNT and CDR2 is YYREEE (reference sequence). The CDR3 here is CASSLIRGAGHEQFF. The CDR3 nucleotides read TGTGCCAGCAGCTTGATAAGAGGGGCCGGGCATGAGCAGTTCTTC.

The V gene is TRBV7-9, the J gene TRBJ1-5; D ambiguous. V lost 5 bases and J lost 3, with 8 bases in between. In germline, CDR1 is SEHNR, CDR2 FQNEAQ (reference sequence). The CDR3 totals 13 residues. CDR3 nucleotides: TGTGCCAGCAGCAACAGAAACAATCAGCCCCAGCATTTT. It is translated as CASSNRNNQPQHF.

The chain joins TRBV3-1 (or the pseudogene TRBV3-2) to TRBJ1-1; D not certain. V was cut by 2 bases and J by 0 bases, with 7 bases left in between. This CDR3 contains 14 residues. Germline lookup yields CDR1 LGHDT and CDR2 YNNKEL (reference sequence). The CDR3 coding sequence is TGTGCCAGCAGCCAATGGCAGATGAACACTGAAGCTTTCTTT. Its protein is CASSQWQMNTEAFF.

The genes are TRBV2 and TRBJ2-3; D is undetermined. From germline, CDR1 is SNHLY and CDR2 FYNNEI. V was cut by 0 bases and J by 5 bases, with 0 bases left in between. This CDR3 has 11 amino acids. The CDR3 here is CASSEADTQYF. The CDR3 DNA follows: TGTGCCAGCAGTGAAGCAGATACGCAGTATTTT. Using reference TRBV2 and TRBJ2-3 for the parts outside the CDR3, the full variable domain is EPEVTQTPSHQVTQMGQEVILRCVPISNHLYFYWYRQILGQKVEFLVSFYNNEISEKSEIFDDQFSVERPDGSNFTLKIRSTKLEDSAMYFCASSEADTQYFGPGTRLTVL.

The J gene is TRBJ1-3, the V gene TRBV7-9; D is undetermined. Per the germline V gene, CDR1 is SEHNR and CDR2 is FQNEAQ (reference sequence). CDR3 length: 15 residues. V gave up 5 bases and J gave up 4 bases, with 15 bases separating them. In DNA, the CDR3 is TGTGCCAGCAGCCCACCCTTCCGCGTGGGAAACACCATATATTTT. Its protein product is CASSPPFRVGNTIYF.

The CDR3 DNA sequence: TGTGCCAGCAGTAGACTAGCGGCATCCAATGAGCAGTTCTTC. This encodes CASSRLAASNEQFF. The J gene is TRBJ2-1, the V gene TRBV28; 9 bases are shared with TRBD2. Per germline, CDR1 MDHEN and CDR2 SYDVKM. V dropped 5 bases and J dropped 6; count of bases not matched to a gene: 5. The CDR3 covers 14 residues.

The V and J genes are TRBV2 and TRBJ2-3, with TRBD1 identical over 7 bases. The CDR3 contains 15 residues. Germline V CDR1 and CDR2: SNHLY, FYNNEI. J lost 0 bases, V lost 7 bases, and 7 bases had no gene match. The CDR3 region has the DNA TGTGCCAGCAACTCAGGGGGAACTAGCACAGATACGCAGTATTTT. Protein sequence: CASNSGGTSTDTQYF. The entire variable domain, with the rest obtained from reference TRBV2 and TRBJ2-3, is as follows: EPEVTQTPSHQVTQMGQEVILRCVPISNHLYFYWYRQILGQKVEFLVSFYNNEISEKSEIFDDQFSVERPDGSNFTLKIRSTKLEDSAMYFCASNSGGTSTDTQYFGPGTRLTVL.

J is TRBJ2-7 and V is TRBV6-6, with 9 bases matching TRBD1. The CDR3 consists of 15 residues. V shed 8 bases and J 1 base; nucleotides not matched to a gene: 9. Looked up from germline, CDR1 is MNHNY and CDR2 is SVGAGI (reference sequence). The CDR3 is CASSRGDRVSYEQYF. The CDR3 DNA sequence: TGTGCCAGCTCCCGAGGGGACAGGGTTTCCTACGAGCAGTACTTC.

The rearrangement joins TRBV3-1 (or the pseudogene TRBV3-2) to TRBJ2-1, with TRBD1 identical over 10 bases. CDR3 length: 14 amino acids. The V segment lost 4 bases and the J segment 7 bases; nucleotides outside the gene matches: 4. Germline V lookup: CDR1 LGHDT, CDR2 YNNKEL (reference sequence). The CDR3 spells CASSRWTGGNEQFF. The CDR3 DNA sequence: TGTGCCAGCAGCCGATGGACAGGGGGGAATGAGCAGTTCTTC.

The chain employs TRBV11-2 and TRBJ2-7; D call uncertain. The V gene lost 3 bases and the J gene lost 8 bases, with 14 bases spanning the gap. Germline CDR1 reads SGHAT; CDR2 reads FQNNGV. The CDR3 consists of 13 residues. This CDR3 reads CASSFTVATQQYF. CDR3 in DNA: TGTGCCAGCAGCTTTACAGTTGCTACGCAGCAGTACTTC.

The gene calls are TRBV6-5 and TRBJ1-5; weak D call: TRBD1 (6 bases). This CDR3 contains 14 residues. Trimming left V 1 base short and J 2 bases short, with 6 bases between. The germline CDR1 and CDR2 sequences are MNHEY and SVGAGI. CDR3 DNA sequence: TGTGCCAGCAGTTACTACAGGGGCAATCAGCCCCAGCATTTT. Translation: CASSYYRGNQPQHF.

The rearrangement uses TRBV4-3 and TRBJ2-5; D possibly corresponds to TRBD1 (5 bases). Germline lookup yields CDR1 LGHNA and CDR2 YSLEER. V shed 0 bases and J shed 4 bases, with 12 bases lying between them. The CDR3 runs to 15 residues. CDR3 sequence reads: CASSQEPQGRETQYF. The DNA for the CDR3 is TGCGCCAGCAGCCAAGAGCCCCAGGGAAGAGAGACCCAGTACTTC.

The chain carries TRBV7-8 and TRBJ1-2; 8 bases are shared with TRBD1. J lost 7 bases, V lost 0 bases, and 10 bases had no gene match. The CDR3 is 16 amino acids. CDR1 is SGHVS, CDR2 FQNEAQ, per germline. CDR3 sequence (DNA): TGTGCCAGCAGCTTAGCAACGGGCAGGGGGCGATCTGGCTACACCTTC. Translating gives CASSLATGRGRSGYTF.

The chain links TRBV4-1 to TRBJ1-1; D gene uncertain. From germline, CDR1 is MGHRA and CDR2 YSYEKL. Trimming removed 1 base from V and 1 base from J, with 4 bases in between. This CDR3 is built from 13 residues. CDR3 coding DNA: TGCGCCAGCAGCCAAGGACAGAACACTGAAGCTTTCTTT. Protein sequence: CASSQGQNTEAFF.

V usage is TRBV3-1 (or the pseudogene TRBV3-2) and J usage is TRBJ2-7, with D tentatively TRBD1 or TRBD2 (5 bases each). Trimming pared 0 bases from V and 7 bases from J, leaving 13 bases between. Germline CDR1 and CDR2: LGHDT and YNNKEL (reference sequence). The CDR3 covers 14 residues. The CDR3 bases are TGTGCCAGCAGCCAAGACCCAGGGACCGATGAGCAGTACTTC. Amino acid sequence: CASSQDPGTDEQYF.

The sample holds one count of this clone. The rearrangement links TRBV6-1 to TRBJ1-2; 7 bases align to TRBD1. The V gene end was trimmed by 2 bases and the J gene end by 8 bases; junction bases not matched to a gene: 5. The CDR3 sequence is 13 residues long. The germline CDR1 and CDR2 sequences are MNHNS and SASEGT. The CDR3 loop is CASSERAGGGYTF. CDR3 in DNA: TGTGCCAGCAGTGAACGGGCAGGGGGAGGCTACACCTTC.

There are a few counts of this clone. The chain links TRBV6-5 to TRBJ1-2; D remains unclear. V was clipped by 6 bases and J by 4 bases, with 12 bases between them. This CDR3 comprises 13 residues. Germline V lookup: CDR1 MNHEY, CDR2 SVGAGI. In DNA, the CDR3 is TGTGCCAGCAGCCAGAGGGAAGGCTATGGCTACACCTTC. Translation gives CASSQREGYGYTF.

This clone has a single count. The chain combines TRBV7-2 with TRBJ2-7, with D possibly being TRBD1 or TRBD2 (5 bases each). CDR3 length equals 16 residues. V lost 2 bases and J lost 4, with 18 bases in between. In germline, CDR1 is SGHTA, CDR2 FQGNSA. CDR3 sequence (DNA): TGTGCCAGCAGCTTAATCGCCTCTCTAGCAGGGTACGAGCAGTACTTC. Its translation: CASSLIASLAGYEQYF.